Presented here are 4 T cell receptor beta chains from one specimen sequenced in a study of identical twins (dated by TCRdb to between 2015 and 2016). The library relied on 5' RACE. Sequencer: Illumina HiSeq 2000. TCRdb reworked the public reads: Q25 trimming with fastp, MiXCR clone assembly, productive beta chains retained. Here each entry gathers all rows of one CDR3 protein and keeps the most common genes and DNA. The sample table contains 500,000 to 700,000 distinct CDR3 sequences; only one count was recorded for under 8.5% of them. The ten largest clones capture roughly 1.6% of the sample. These data are also associated with another study on yellow fever vaccine responses in identical twins.

The specimen sequenced was PBMCs. These receptors all stem from a woman between 18 and 30 years old in good health.

The chain combines TRBV20-1 with TRBJ2-5, with unresolved D. The CDR3 runs to 13 residues. Between the trimmed V and J ends, which lost 6 bases and 4 bases, there was a span of 15 bases. The germline CDR1 and CDR2 sequences are DFQATT and SNEGSKA (reference sequence). The CDR3 reads CSATADSSETQYF. The CDR3 region has the DNA TGCAGTGCCACGGCAGATAGCTCAGAGACCCAGTACTTC.

There are a few counts of this clonotype. In DNA form, the CDR3 reads TGCGCCAGCCCGGGACTAGCCTCCTACGAGCAGTACTTC. The encoded protein is CASPGLASYEQYF. The chain recombines TRBV5-1 with TRBJ2-7; 9 bases are a match to TRBD2. Germline CDR1 SGHRS, CDR2 YFSETQ. V was clipped by 7 bases and J by 0 bases; unmatched bases: 2. The CDR3 is 13 amino acids.

V gene TRBV7-6 combines with J gene TRBJ2-2; 10 nucleotides line up with TRBD2. J lost 4 bases, V lost 2 bases, and 7 bases had no gene match. Germline V gene lookup returns CDR1 SGHVS and CDR2 FNYEAQ. The length of the CDR3 is 17 residues. In DNA form, the CDR3 reads TGTGCCAGCAGCTTAATCGTACTAGCGGGGTCCACCGGGGAGCTGTTTTTT. It yields the protein CASSLIVLAGSTGELFF.

This clonotype appeared many times. The V call is TRBV2, the J call TRBJ1-5; D unclear. This CDR3 is built from 13 residues. Germline CDR1 and CDR2: SNHLY and FYNNEI. V was cut by 6 bases and J by 1 base, with 7 bases left in between. The CDR3 here is CASRSESNQPQHF. The CDR3 DNA follows: TGTGCCAGCAGGTCCGAAAGCAATCAGCCCCAGCATTTT.